This paragraph covers one T cell receptor (beta chain) sequence. What it binds is not known. The germline gives CDR1 MDHEN, CDR2 SYDVKM. V trimming: 6 bases; J trimming: 0 bases; junction bases outside the gene matches: 5. The CDR3 is 14 amino acids. The data derive from a study of shared clonotypes between healthy human individuals. On the study more broadly: Each donor contributed plates that comprised three CD4 naive, three CD4 memory, two CD8 naive and one CD8 memory. Findings of the study overall: Non-shared clonotypes had lower generation probabilities than clonotypes shared by all four sorted-subset donors. Sequencing of the sorted subsets was shown by rarefaction to be incomplete despite large depth. Clonotype sharing among the donors was expected to vary with sequencing depth.

Assay used: immunoSEQ multiplex PCR; TCRdb lists only in-frame clones, some missing. Of fewer than 3 million clones in the sample, 85% to 95% were seen once. The chain recombines TRBV28 with TRBJ2-7, with 7 bases identical to TRBD2. The sequence derives from a man between 18 and 35 years old in good health. Some clones in this sample may be carry-over from other donors' samples. What was sequenced was naive CD4+ T cells from PBMCs. Specified subset: CD45RA+ positively selected. The CDR3 protein is CASRGRGRSYEQYF. In DNA form, the CDR3 reads TGTGCCAGCAGGGGGAGGGGACGCTCCTACGAGCAGTACTTC.